This T cell receptor beta chain is drawn from a study of blood T cells in healthy people across ages. The germline gives CDR1 SGHTA, CDR2 FQGNSA. CDR3 length: 13 residues. Through a sample-barcoded 5' primer and a J-beta primer mix, a second PCR was run for roughly 6 to 11 cycles. The template-switch adaptor, which had 12 random nucleotides, put a tag on each cDNA molecule. TCRdb recomputed calls from the 5' RACE reads with MiXCR, one row per CDR3 protein. The table shows 910,000 or so distinct CDR3 sequences, with roughly 47% occurring only once. The study drew donors from healthy Caucasian individuals in Russia aged roughly 6 to 90. Each of the donors had approximately 10 milliliters of peripheral blood drawn into EDTA-treated Vacutainer tubes. Per individual sample, total RNA of at least 6 micrograms was extracted.

The receptor was isolated from a woman in her sixties or seventies in good health. The sequenced sample consisted of blood. V gene TRBV7-2 combines with J gene TRBJ2-4; D unclear. The J call may be wrong; the DNA end is better matched by TRBJ2-5. The CDR3: CASSPSLFETQYF. CDR3 nucleotide sequence: TGTGCCAGCAGCCCAAGTTTATTTGAGACCCAGTACTTC.